This T cell receptor (beta chain) came from a study of shared clonotypes between healthy human individuals. In the case of this clone: Antigen: not known.

The V segment lost 6 bases and the J segment 4 bases; nucleotides outside the gene matches: 8. Germline CDR1 reads SNHLY; CDR2 reads FYNNEI. The CDR3 is 14 amino acids. Findings and limits, study-wide: Among donors, clonotype sharing was expected to be affected by sequencing depth.

Authors' methods: Without quality scores, immunoSEQ junctional reads could not be filtered like full-length reads. The repertoire was sequenced with immunoSEQ multiplex PCR; TCRdb's copy has only in-frame clones and lacks some. Clonal size and the V and J genes are those of that table, whereas D and trimming came from the DNA. The sample includes more than 1.2 million clones, approximately 98.5% of them seen just once. This chain links TRBV2 with TRBJ2-7, with TRBD2 identical over 8 bases. Material for sequencing was naive CD4+ T cells sorted from blood. Documented subset: CD45RA+ positively selected. The sequence derives from a man aged 25 to 40 in good health. The CDR3 DNA sequence: TGTGCCAGCAGATACAGCGGGAGTCGTTACGAGCAGTACTTC. It yields the protein CASRYSGSRYEQYF.